A selection of T cell receptor beta chains follows, all from one sample in a study of T cells in Graves' hyperthyroidism and ophthalmopathy. TCRdb reprocessed the multiplex PCR reads via MiXCR and lists one record per CDR3 protein. The sample has approximately 640,000 distinct CDR3 sequences, under 20% seen once; the top ten hold less than 4.5%. Material: blood. The source of these receptors is a woman between 25 and 40 years old with Graves' hyperthyroidism. Both conserved end residues are part of each CDR3. Each record gives: CDR3 protein, CDR3 DNA, V gene, clone size, J gene, D gene. A D gene is named only where the DNA matches it firmly. Expanded clones are given a class, and other clones once, few, many or no size at all.

CASSLEGRAYGYTF | TGCGCCAGCAGCTTGGAGGGCAGGGCCTATGGCTACACCTTC | TRBV5-1 | many | TRBJ1-2 | NA
CASSPERGHNTEAFF | TGTGCCAGTAGCCCCGAGAGGGGGCATAACACTGAAGCTTTCTTT | TRBV19 | many | TRBJ1-1 | TRBD1
CAWSSGRWTDTQYF | TGTGCCTGGAGTAGCGGGAGGTGGACAGATACGCAGTATTTT | TRBV30 | many | TRBJ2-3 | TRBD2
CASSFSSGRRTGELFF | TGTGCCAGCAGTTTCTCTAGCGGGAGGAGAACCGGGGAGCTGTTTTTT | TRBV28 | many | TRBJ2-2 | TRBD2
CATSTTRGNTEAFF | TGTGCCACCAGCACTACCAGAGGAAACACTGAAGCTTTCTTT | TRBV15 | NA | TRBJ1-1 | NA
CASSHRGVGETQYF | TGTGCCAGCAGCCACAGGGGGGTGGGAGAGACCCAGTACTTC | TRBV7-8 | many | TRBJ2-5 | TRBD1
CAISEQRYGYTF | TGTGCCATCAGTGAGCAACGGTATGGCTACACCTTC | TRBV10-3 | few | TRBJ1-2 | NA
CASSRGYGISGELFF | TGTGCCAGCAGCCGCGGGTACGGGATATCCGGGGAGCTGTTTTTT | TRBV7-2 | many | TRBJ2-2 | NA
CASSYGLNDEAFF | TGTGCCAGCAGTTACGGTCTGAACGATGAAGCTTTCTTT | TRBV6-2/TRBV6-3 | NA | TRBJ1-1 | NA
CASSSPHRSYNSPLHF | TGTGCCAGCAGTTCCCCCCACAGGTCCTATAATTCACCCCTCCACTTT | TRBV12-3/TRBV12-4 | NA | TRBJ1-6 | NA
CASSQRGHEQYF | TGCGCCAGCAGCCAACGGGGCCACGAGCAGTACTTC | TRBV4-1 | few | TRBJ2-7 | NA
CASRGASGSKYEQYF | TGTGCCAGCAGGGGTGCTAGCGGGAGTAAATACGAGCAGTACTTC | TRBV2 | many | TRBJ2-7 | TRBD2
CASSLAGQNYGYTF | TGTGCCAGCAGCTTGGCTGGACAGAACTATGGCTACACCTTC | TRBV5-4 | few | TRBJ1-2 | NA
CASSVEQNTEAFF | TGTGCCAGCAGCGTAGAACAGAACACTGAAGCTTTCTTT | TRBV9 | few | TRBJ1-1 | NA
CASSVDGTGGRKLFF | TGTGCCAGCAGCGTAGATGGGACAGGGGGCCGAAAACTGTTTTTT | TRBV9 | few | TRBJ1-4 | TRBD1
CASSLPPDEQYF | TGCGCCAGCAGCTTGCCACCAGACGAGCAGTACTTC | TRBV5-1 | many | TRBJ2-7 | NA
CASSIAEGQGYNEQFF | TGCGCCAGCAGCATAGCCGAGGGACAGGGGTACAATGAGCAGTTCTTC | TRBV5-1 | many | TRBJ2-1 | TRBD1
CASSMHSGQPNGANVLTF | TGCGCCAGCAGCATGCATTCAGGACAGCCTAATGGGGCCAACGTCCTGACTTTC | TRBV5-1 | NA | TRBJ2-6 | NA
CTSSLEMNTEAFF | TGTACCAGCAGCTTAGAAATGAACACTGAAGCCTTCTTT | TRBV11-3 | many | TRBJ1-1 | NA
CASSPEGESSYNEQFF | TGTGCCAGCAGTCCTGAGGGGGAGAGCTCCTACAATGAGCAGTTCTTC | TRBV2 | many | TRBJ2-1 | NA
CASSLWGGNQPQHF | TGTGCCAGCAGCTTATGGGGGGGTAATCAGCCCCAGCATTTT | TRBV13 | many | TRBJ1-5 | NA
CSAGRTGGNEQFF | TGCAGTGCGGGAAGGACAGGGGGCAATGAGCAGTTCTTC | TRBV20-1 | NA | TRBJ2-1 | TRBD1
CASSLGLALGEQYF | TGCGCCAGCAGCCTGGGACTAGCCCTCGGCGAGCAGTACTTC | TRBV5-1 | many | TRBJ2-7 | TRBD2
CASSKTGGPNYGYTF | TGTGCCAGCAGTAAAACAGGGGGCCCGAACTATGGCTACACCTTC | TRBV6-1 | many | TRBJ1-2 | TRBD1
CAWSAPPDTQYF | TGTGCCTGGAGTGCCCCGCCGGATACGCAGTATTTT | TRBV30 | NA | TRBJ2-3 | NA
CATSSLRMTSGNTGELFF | TGTGCCACCAGCAGCCTCCGGATGACTAGCGGGAACACCGGGGAGCTGTTTTTT | TRBV15 | NA | TRBJ2-2 | TRBD2
CASSVAAGASYEQYF | TGTGCCAGCAGCGTAGCGGCGGGAGCAAGCTACGAGCAGTACTTC | TRBV9 | few | TRBJ2-7 | TRBD2
CASRQQGATQPQHF | TGTGCCAGCAGACAACAGGGGGCCACTCAGCCCCAGCATTTT | TRBV28 | many | TRBJ1-5 | TRBD1
CASSESKRGLAGHEQYF | TGCGCCAGCAGTGAGTCGAAGCGGGGACTAGCGGGACACGAGCAGTACTTC | TRBV10-2 | many | TRBJ2-7 | TRBD2
CATSDLDRKGNEQFF | TGTGCCACCAGTGACCTTGACAGAAAAGGAAATGAGCAGTTCTTC | TRBV24-1 | few | TRBJ2-1 | NA
CASSLGGDAFF | TGTGCCAGCAGCTTAGGTGGGGACGCTTTCTTT | TRBV11-2 | many | TRBJ1-1 | NA
CASSLQGASGANVLTF | TGTGCCAGCAGTTTACAGGGCGCCTCTGGGGCCAACGTCCTGACTTTC | TRBV12-3/TRBV12-4 | few | TRBJ2-6 | NA
CASSLRRGNTDTQYF | TGTGCCAGCAGTTTAAGGCGGGGGAACACAGATACGCAGTATTTT | TRBV27 | many | TRBJ2-3 | TRBD2
CSASSPAGRSDTQYF | TGCAGTGCTAGTTCGCCAGCGGGAAGGTCAGATACGCAGTATTTT | TRBV20-1 | NA | TRBJ2-3 | TRBD2
CASSLGMGNTGELFF | TGTGCCAGCAGCTTGGGGATGGGAAACACCGGGGAGCTGTTTTTT | TRBV7-3 | many | TRBJ2-2 | NA
CASSFGVGDTEAFF | TGCGCCAGCAGCTTCGGGGTAGGGGACACTGAAGCTTTCTTT | TRBV5-1 | NA | TRBJ1-1 | NA
CASSPRMYGQADNEQFF | TGCGCCAGCAGCCCCCGTATGTATGGACAGGCCGACAATGAGCAGTTCTTC | TRBV5-1 | many | TRBJ2-1 | TRBD1
CASRGTDGDGYTF | TGTGCCAGCAGAGGGACGGACGGAGATGGCTACACCTTC | TRBV2 | many | TRBJ1-2 | NA
CSARNRLAGRTDTQYF | TGCAGTGCTAGAAACCGACTAGCGGGAAGGACAGATACGCAGTATTTT | TRBV20-1 | NA | TRBJ2-3 | TRBD2
CASSPVDAAGYTF | TGTGCCAGCAGCCCAGTGGACGCGGCCGGCTACACCTTC | TRBV5-6 | NA | TRBJ1-2 | NA
CASSYPYQGDYGYTF | TGTGCCAGCAGTTATCCGTATCAGGGAGACTATGGCTACACCTTC | TRBV6-2/TRBV6-3 | NA | TRBJ1-2 | NA
CATQGYGRTEAFF | TGCGCCACTCAGGGGTATGGTCGGACTGAAGCTTTCTTT | TRBV10-2 | NA | TRBJ1-1 | NA